The 18 T cell receptor beta chains presented below share a single source sample, sequenced in a study of blood T cell repertoires in COVID-19. The repertoire was sequenced with immunoSEQ multiplex PCR; TCRdb's copy has only in-frame clones and lacks some. The table has roughly 410,000 clones, about 91% seen once. The sequencing sample was made of peripheral blood. The receptors were sampled from a middle-aged woman with COVID-19, enrolled during active disease.

The rearrangement joins TRBV12-3 or TRBV12-4 to TRBJ1-5; 9 positions agree with TRBD1. With V trimmed by 9 bases and J by 6 bases, 6 bases remained unmatched. The CDR3 contains 13 residues. CDR3 protein: CASKTGGTQPQHF. The CDR3 DNA reads TGTGCCAGTAAGACAGGGGGGACTCAGCCCCAGCATTTT.

The rearrangement links TRBV9 to TRBJ2-5, with 7 bases matching TRBD1. Germline CDR1 SGDLS, CDR2 YYNGEE. Germline trimming cut 1 base from V and 5 bases from J; bases unmatched to any gene: 14. This CDR3 spans 17 amino acids. CDR3 sequence reads: CASSVRGRGGLGETQYF. CDR3 coding DNA: TGTGCCAGCAGCGTAAGAGGTAGAGGGGGCCTGGGGGAGACCCAGTACTTC.

The DNA of the CDR3 is TGTGCCAGCAGTGAAGGGCAGGAACCTAACTATGGCTACACCTTC. As protein: CASSEGQEPNYGYTF. The chain recombines TRBV2 with TRBJ1-2; D not resolved. The CDR3 runs to 15 residues. V was shortened by 1 base and J by 0 bases, with 9 bases between the two germline ends. Germline loops: CDR1 SNHLY, CDR2 FYNNEI.

Comment on this clone: An end of the junction does not agree with germline; a read error may underlie this. The rearrangement links TRBV30 to TRBJ1-1; weak D call: TRBD1 (5 bases). The germline V gene has CDR1 GTSNPN and CDR2 SVGIG (reference sequence). This CDR3 spans 11 amino acids. CDR3 residues: CACSPGTDAFF. The CDR3 nucleotides read TGTGCCTGCTCTCCCGGGACTGATGCTTTCTTT.

The rearrangement joins TRBV2 to TRBJ1-6; a weak D match, TRBD1 (6 bases). The V gene lost 10 bases and the J gene lost 7 bases, with 20 bases spanning the gap. The CDR3 sequence is 15 residues long. Per the germline V gene, CDR1 is SNHLY and CDR2 is FYNNEI. The DNA for the CDR3 is TGTGCCACCGGTGCACTAGGTCAGGGGAATTCACCCCTCCACTTT. Protein sequence: CATGALGQGNSPLHF.

The gene calls are TRBV5-8 and TRBJ2-5, with D unresolved. The CDR3 is made up of 14 amino acids. The V gene lost 0 bases and the J gene lost 2 bases, with 8 bases spanning the gap. Per germline, CDR1 SGHTS and CDR2 YDEGEE. CDR3 amino acids: CASSLGTTQETQYF. The CDR3 DNA sequence: TGTGCCAGCAGCTTGGGCACCACACAAGAGACCCAGTACTTC.

This chain links TRBV7-2 with TRBJ1-6; possibly TRBD1 for D (5 bases). The CDR3 has 15 amino acids. Germline CDR1 and CDR2: SGHTA and FQGNSA. V lost 4 bases and J lost 7, with 14 bases in between. The CDR3 coding sequence is TGTGCCAGCAGCTGGGGGAGGTCGGGCAATTCACCCCTCCACTTT. Protein: CASSWGRSGNSPLHF. Together with reference TRBV7-2 and TRBJ1-6, the CDR3 gives the full variable domain: GAGVSQSPSNKVTEKGKDVELRCDPISGHTALYWYRQSLGQGLEFLIYFQGNSAPDKSGLPSDRFSAERTGGSVSTLTIQRTQQEDSAVYLCASSWGRSGNSPLHFGNGTRLTVT.

The chain carries TRBV27 and TRBJ2-7; 8 bases are shared with TRBD2. Per germline, CDR1 MNHEY and CDR2 SMNVEV (reference sequence). This CDR3 has 14 amino acids. V gave up 3 bases and J gave up 3 bases; unmatched junction bases: 4. The CDR3 spells CASSFRLAHYEQYF. In DNA, the CDR3 is TGTGCCAGCAGTTTTAGACTAGCGCACTACGAGCAGTACTTC.

The chain uses TRBV6-4 and TRBJ2-6; TRBD2 matches at 8 bases. Germline values: CDR1 MRHNA, CDR2 SNTAGT. Unmatched junction bases numbered 6, after V lost 2 bases and J lost 0 bases. CDR3 size: 18 residues. This chain's CDR3 is CASSDGLASASGANVLTF. DNA for the CDR3: TGTGCCAGCAGTGACGGACTAGCCTCAGCCTCTGGGGCCAACGTCCTGACTTTC.

The chain links TRBV4-3 to TRBJ2-2, with D tentatively TRBD1 (7 bases). Germline-derived CDR1 and CDR2 are LGHNA and YSLEER. CDR3 length: 19 amino acids. The germline V and J ends were trimmed by 3 bases and 4 bases, with 24 bases remaining between them. The CDR3 protein is CASSHGWGLTGRSTGELFF. CDR3 DNA: TGCGCCAGCAGCCACGGGTGGGGGCTGACAGGGAGGAGCACCGGGGAGCTGTTTTTT.

V gene TRBV12-3 or TRBV12-4 combines with J gene TRBJ2-7, with 11 nucleotides matching TRBD1. Germline trimming cut 6 bases from V and 6 bases from J; bases unmatched to any gene: 4. The CDR3 has 13 residues. CDR3 sequence: CASSFGTGGEQYF. CDR3 sequence (DNA): TGTGCCAGCAGCTTCGGGACAGGGGGCGAGCAGTACTTC.

V and J are TRBV9 and TRBJ2-6, with 12 nucleotides matching TRBD2. V dropped 3 bases and J dropped 0; count of bases not matched to a gene: 4. Germline V gene data show CDR1 as SGDLS and CDR2 as YYNGEE. This CDR3 has 18 amino acids. This chain's CDR3 is CASSAGLAGRSGANVLTF. Here the CDR3 DNA reads TGTGCCAGCAGCGCCGGACTAGCGGGGCGCTCTGGGGCCAACGTCCTGACTTTC.

This sequence joins TRBV19 and TRBJ1-3; D unresolved. Germline CDR1 is LNHDA and CDR2 is SQIVND (reference sequence). The CDR3 length is 15 residues. Trimming stripped 8 bases from V and 0 bases from J, with 14 bases between. DNA of the CDR3: TGTGCCAGTCTTTCCCTCTCGAGCTCTGGAAACACCATATATTTT. It codes for CASLSLSSSGNTIYF.

The chain combines TRBV4-1 with TRBJ2-3; TRBD2 agrees at 10 bases. CDR1 and CDR2 (germline): MGHRA, YSYEKL. This CDR3 is 17 amino acids long. V lost 1 base to trimming and J lost 4 bases; unmatched junction nucleotides: 8. CDR3 DNA sequence: TGCGCCAGCAGCCAAGGGGTAGGGGGGACTAGCGCAGATACGCAGTATTTT. This codes for CASSQGVGGTSADTQYF.

For the CDR3, the DNA is TGTGCCAGCAGCTTGCGGATCGGGAACACCGGGGAGCTGTTTTTT. Amino acids: CASSLRIGNTGELFF. This rearrangement joins TRBV7-2 to TRBJ2-2; D gene uncertain. V gave up 3 bases and J gave up 1 base, with 9 bases separating them. CDR1 is SGHTA, CDR2 FQGNSA, per germline. The CDR3 contains 15 residues.

This chain links TRBV18 with TRBJ1-1; D not certain. V was cut by 1 base and J by 0 bases, with 6 bases left in between. Germline CDR1 and CDR2: KGHSH and LQKENI. The CDR3 length is 14 residues. The CDR3 coding sequence is TGTGCCAGCTCACCACTTTCGGTGAACACTGAAGCTTTCTTT. Translating it yields CASSPLSVNTEAFF.

The chain employs TRBV29-1 and TRBJ2-5; 7 positions agree with TRBD2. There are 12 residues in the CDR3. Germline CDR1 is SQVTM and CDR2 is ANQGSEA. Trimming removed 7 bases from V and 5 bases from J; junction bases left unmatched: 7. The CDR3: CSAAGVGETQYF. The CDR3 DNA sequence: TGCAGCGCTGCGGGGGTGGGGGAGACCCAGTACTTC.

V gene TRBV18 combines with J gene TRBJ2-7; TRBD1 is a possible D gene (6 bases). The length of the CDR3 is 14 residues. Germline V gives CDR1 KGHSH, CDR2 LQKENI. Deletions cut 6 bases from V and 8 bases from J, with 20 bases between. The CDR3 DNA reads TGTGCCAGCTCCCTTGACAGGTTGGGCCCCAAGCAGTACTTC. This gives the protein CASSLDRLGPKQYF.